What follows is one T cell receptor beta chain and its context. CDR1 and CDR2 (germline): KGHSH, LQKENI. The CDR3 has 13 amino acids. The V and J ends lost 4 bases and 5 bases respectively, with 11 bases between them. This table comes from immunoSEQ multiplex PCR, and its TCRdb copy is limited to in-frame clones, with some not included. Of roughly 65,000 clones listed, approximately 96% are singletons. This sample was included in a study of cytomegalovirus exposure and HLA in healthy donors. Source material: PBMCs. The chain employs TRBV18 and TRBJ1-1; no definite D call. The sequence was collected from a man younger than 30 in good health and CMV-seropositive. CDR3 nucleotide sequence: TGTGCCAGCTCACAAGGGAGTGGGACTGAAGCTTTCTTT. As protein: CASSQGSGTEAFF.